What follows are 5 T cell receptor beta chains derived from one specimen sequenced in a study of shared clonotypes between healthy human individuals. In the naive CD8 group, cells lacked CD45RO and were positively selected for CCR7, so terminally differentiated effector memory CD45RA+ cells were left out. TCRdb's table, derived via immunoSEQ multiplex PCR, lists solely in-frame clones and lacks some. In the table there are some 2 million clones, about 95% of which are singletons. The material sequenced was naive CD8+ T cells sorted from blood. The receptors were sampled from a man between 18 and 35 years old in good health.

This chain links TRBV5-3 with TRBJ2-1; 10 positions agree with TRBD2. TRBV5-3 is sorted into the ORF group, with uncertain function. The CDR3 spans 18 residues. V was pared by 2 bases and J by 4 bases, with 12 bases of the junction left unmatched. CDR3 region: CARSLAGTSECRYNEQFF. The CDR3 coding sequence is TGTGCCAGAAGCTTAGCCGGGACTAGCGAATGCAGATACAATGAGCAGTTCTTC.

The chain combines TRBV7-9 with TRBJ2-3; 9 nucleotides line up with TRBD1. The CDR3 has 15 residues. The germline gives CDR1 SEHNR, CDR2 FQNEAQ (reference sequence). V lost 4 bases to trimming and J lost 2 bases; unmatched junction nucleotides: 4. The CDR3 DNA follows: TGTGCCAGCAGCTACCGGGACAGGGTCACAGATACGCAGTATTTT. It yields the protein CASSYRDRVTDTQYF.

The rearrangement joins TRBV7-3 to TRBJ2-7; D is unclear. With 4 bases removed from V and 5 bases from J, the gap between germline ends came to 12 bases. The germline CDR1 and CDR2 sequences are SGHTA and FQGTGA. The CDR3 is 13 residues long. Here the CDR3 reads CASSSAVGDEQYF. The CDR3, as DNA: TGTGCCAGCAGCTCAGCCGTCGGAGACGAGCAGTACTTC.

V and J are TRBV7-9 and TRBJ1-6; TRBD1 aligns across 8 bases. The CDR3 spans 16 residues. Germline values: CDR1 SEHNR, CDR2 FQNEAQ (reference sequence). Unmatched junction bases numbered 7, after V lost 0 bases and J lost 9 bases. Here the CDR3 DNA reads TGTGCCAGCAGCTTAGCCGGACAGGGATTGGTTTCACCCCTCCACTTT. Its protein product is CASSLAGQGLVSPLHF. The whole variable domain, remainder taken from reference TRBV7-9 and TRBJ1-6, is DTGVSQNPRHKITKRGQNVTFRCDPISEHNRLYWYRQTLGQGPEFLTYFQNEAQLEKSRLLSDRFSAERPKGSFSTLEIQRTEQGDSAMYLCASSLAGQGLVSPLHFGNGTRLTVT.

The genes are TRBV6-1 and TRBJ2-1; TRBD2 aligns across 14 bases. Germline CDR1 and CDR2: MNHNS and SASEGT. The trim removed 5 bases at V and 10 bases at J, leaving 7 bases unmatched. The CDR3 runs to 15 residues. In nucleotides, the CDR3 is TGTGCCAGCAGTAGTGGACTAGCGGGGGGTAGCGAGCAGTTCTTC. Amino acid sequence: CASSSGLAGGSEQFF.